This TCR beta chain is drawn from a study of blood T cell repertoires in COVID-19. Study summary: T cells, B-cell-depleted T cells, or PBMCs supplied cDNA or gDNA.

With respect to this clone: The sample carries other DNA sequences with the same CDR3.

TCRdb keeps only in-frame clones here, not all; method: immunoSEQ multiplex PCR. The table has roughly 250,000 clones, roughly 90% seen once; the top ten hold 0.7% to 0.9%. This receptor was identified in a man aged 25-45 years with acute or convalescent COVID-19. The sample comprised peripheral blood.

The DNA of the CDR3 is TGTGCCAGCAGTACGGACAGGGGCAATCAGCCCCAGCATTTT. Its translation: CASSTDRGNQPQHF. The gene calls are TRBV2 and TRBJ1-5; 8 bases agree with TRBD1. CDR3 length: 14 residues. Germline CDR1 reads SNHLY; CDR2 reads FYNNEI. With 5 bases clipped from V and 2 bases from J, the junction kept 2 bases outside the gene matches.